The text below deals with one T cell receptor (beta chain). Its specificity is unknown. CDR1 SGDLS and CDR2 YYNGEE come from the germline V gene. Trimming cost V 0 bases and J 0 bases, with 7 bases left between them. The CDR3 consists of 15 residues. The record originates from a study of cytotoxic CD8 clonotypes in ibrutinib-treated CLL. Data came from immunoSEQ multiplex PCR; TCRdb stores just in-frame clones and leaves some out. The profile shows approximately 350,000 clones, around 66% of them singletons. Findings of the study overall: Baseline clonality was higher than in age-matched healthy donors and moved in step with circulating CD8+ T-cell counts. Whereas clonality rose at ibrutinib response, it declined toward baseline at progression.

The input for sequencing was PBMCs, taken after 36 months of ibrutinib treatment. V usage is TRBV9 and J usage is TRBJ2-1, with D hard to call. The sequence was obtained from a human donor with chronic lymphocytic leukemia. Written as DNA, the CDR3 is TGTGCCAGCAGCGTAGATTCCAGCTCCTACAATGAGCAGTTCTTC. Residues: CASSVDSSSYNEQFF.